This TCR beta chain was obtained from a study of T cells in Graves' hyperthyroidism and ophthalmopathy. The CDR3 extends over 14 amino acids. Trimming removed 5 bases at V and 3 bases at J, with 11 bases between. CDR1 is SNHLY and CDR2 is FYNNEI in the germline V gene. The sample holds a few counts of this clonotype. Its antigen is still unknown. Study results and caveats: Ophthalmopathy was identified by the model a median about 6.4 months ahead of onset.

The CDR3 regions of TCR beta were amplified from RNA transcripts. The TCR CDR3 first-round RT-PCR relied on the HTBI primer set. TCRdb called the multiplex PCR reads again in MiXCR, with one record for every CDR3 protein. The sample shows 450,000 to 550,000 distinct CDR3 sequences, approximately 25% of them seen only once. At least 3 on the Clinical Activity Score was recorded for ophthalmopathy patients, who also had NOSPECS grade at least 4 and duration under 3 months. Uncontrolled infection, other autoimmune disease, pregnancy or lactation disqualified patients from enrolment. It was 8 to 10 ml of fresh peripheral blood that supplied the PBMCs.

The receptor comes from a woman under 40 with Graves' ophthalmopathy. Sequencing was carried out using blood. The chain joins TRBV2 to TRBJ1-5, with TRBD1 as a possible D gene (5 bases). The CDR3 loop is CASSQRDSNQPQHF. DNA for the CDR3: TGTGCCAGCAGTCAGAGGGACTCCAATCAGCCCCAGCATTTT.